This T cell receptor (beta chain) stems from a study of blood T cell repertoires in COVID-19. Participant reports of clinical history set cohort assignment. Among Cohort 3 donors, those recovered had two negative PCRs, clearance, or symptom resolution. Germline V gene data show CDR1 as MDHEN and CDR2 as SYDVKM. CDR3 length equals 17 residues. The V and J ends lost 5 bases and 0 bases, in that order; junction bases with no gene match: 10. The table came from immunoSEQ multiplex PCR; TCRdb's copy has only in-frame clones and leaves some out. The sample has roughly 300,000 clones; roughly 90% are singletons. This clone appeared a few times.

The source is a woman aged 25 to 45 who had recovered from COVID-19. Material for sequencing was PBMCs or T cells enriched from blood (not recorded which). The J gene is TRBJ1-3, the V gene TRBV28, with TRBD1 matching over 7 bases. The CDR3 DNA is TGTGCCAGCAGTGCCACCCTGGACAGGTACTCTGGAAACACCATATATTTT. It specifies CASSATLDRYSGNTIYF.